Listed here are 2 T cell receptor beta chains from one sample, sequenced in a study of blood T cell repertoires in COVID-19. Assay used: immunoSEQ multiplex PCR; TCRdb lists only in-frame clones, some missing. The sample lists a few hundred thousand clones, around 83% occurring once. The material sequenced was peripheral blood. The receptor source for this set is a woman aged 40 to 50 who had recovered from COVID-19.

The V and J genes are TRBV3-1 (or the pseudogene TRBV3-2) and TRBJ2-1; D gene uncertain. V was clipped by 1 base and J by 0 bases, with 16 bases between them. The CDR3 loop spans 18 amino acids. Germline V gene data show CDR1 as LGHDT and CDR2 as YNNKEL (reference sequence). The CDR3 DNA reads TGTGCCAGCAGCCAAGGAATTTTCTGGTGCGGCTCCTACAATGAGCAGTTCTTC. It specifies CASSQGIFWCGSYNEQFF.

V is TRBV19 and J is TRBJ2-2; D remains ambiguous. CDR1 is LNHDA, CDR2 SQIVND, per germline (reference sequence). V lost 5 bases and J lost 4, with 11 bases in between. The CDR3 length is 14 residues. CDR3 bases: TGTGCCAGTAGTCCAGGCCGAATCACCGGGGAGCTGTTTTTT. Translation gives CASSPGRITGELFF.